One and the same sample provided the 14 T cell receptor beta chains below, sequenced in a study of blood T cell repertoires in COVID-19. Clones were read by immunoSEQ multiplex PCR, and TCRdb kept only the in-frame ones, dropping some. This sample has hundreds of thousands of clones; approximately 90% occur once, and the top ten carry about 3.5%. What was sequenced was peripheral blood. All receptors derive from a woman between 18 and 29 years old who had recovered from COVID-19.

This chain uses TRBV7-2 with TRBJ2-3, with 7 nucleotides matching TRBD2. Germline V CDR1 and CDR2: SGHTA, FQGNSA. This CDR3 has 13 amino acids. With 6 bases clipped from V and 8 bases from J, the junction kept 8 bases outside the gene matches. The chain's CDR3 is CASSKQTGGTQYF. The DNA for the CDR3 is TGTGCCAGCAGTAAACAAACGGGGGGTACGCAGTATTTT.

CDR3 bases: TGTGCCAGCAGTTCGAGGGAGGGGGTGGACAAGGAGTACGTC. Amino acid sequence: CASSSREGVDKEYV. The genes are TRBV27 and TRBJ2-7, with a possible D match to TRBD2 (7 bases). The CDR3 runs 14 residues. The germline V and J ends were trimmed by 4 bases and 11 bases, with 21 bases remaining between them. CDR1 MNHEY and CDR2 SMNVEV come from the germline V gene (reference sequence).

In this sample, this clone turned up once. J is TRBJ2-1 and V is TRBV7-6; 11 positions agree with TRBD2. Germline lookup yields CDR1 SGHVS and CDR2 FNYEAQ. V dropped 5 bases and J dropped 2; count of bases not matched to a gene: 5. The length of the CDR3 is 16 residues. Here the CDR3 reads CASSLTSGRPYNEQFF. Written as DNA, the CDR3 is TGTGCCAGCAGCCTTACTAGCGGGAGACCCTACAATGAGCAGTTCTTC.

The chain uses TRBV30 and TRBJ1-5; D remains unclear. The CDR3 has 14 residues. CDR1 GTSNPN and CDR2 SVGIG come from the germline V gene (reference sequence). V shed 0 bases and J shed 5 bases, with 11 bases lying between them. CDR3 DNA: TGTGCCTGGAGTGTAAGACTCGGCGATCAGCCCCAGCATTTT. Residues: CAWSVRLGDQPQHF. The variable domain in full, completed from reference TRBV30 and TRBJ1-5, reads SQTIHQWPATLVQPVGSPLSLECTVEGTSNPNLYWYRQAAGRGLQLLFYSVGIGQISSEVPQNLSASRPQDRQFILSSKKLLLSDSGFYLCAWSVRLGDQPQHFGDGTRLSIL.

The V and J genes are TRBV4-1 and TRBJ2-7; 8 bases are a match to TRBD2. CDR3 size: 15 residues. Per germline, CDR1 MGHRA and CDR2 YSYEKL. Trimming at V came to 4 bases and at J to 0 bases, leaving 5 bases not matched to a gene. The CDR3 reads CASSRLAGTSYEQYV. The CDR3 bases are TGCGCCAGCAGCCGGCTAGCGGGTACCTCCTACGAGCAGTACGTC.

This clone was detected only once. V usage is TRBV11-3 and J usage is TRBJ2-6, with D perhaps matching TRBD2 (5 bases). The CDR3 runs 15 residues. Per germline, CDR1 SGHNT and CDR2 YENEEA. V dropped 5 bases and J dropped 4 bases, with 12 bases sitting between them. CDR3 in amino acids: CASSGRPAGANVLTF. The CDR3 DNA follows: TGTGCCAGCAGCGGGAGACCTGCGGGGGCCAACGTCCTGACTTTC.

This clone was found once. V gene TRBV7-8 combines with J gene TRBJ1-1; 10 bases are shared with TRBD1. With 6 bases clipped from V and 3 bases from J, the junction kept 16 bases outside the gene matches. CDR3 length equals 18 residues. Germline assignment: CDR1 SGHVS and CDR2 FQNEAQ. The CDR3 nucleotides read TGTGCCAGCAGTCGACCGGGACAGGGGCCAACTAGGGACACTGAAGCTTTCTTT. Translating it yields CASSRPGQGPTRDTEAFF.

The V call is TRBV4-1, the J call TRBJ2-1, with 12 bases that match TRBD2. The junction had 8 bases not matched to a gene; V was cut back by 1 base and J by 7 bases. The CDR3 length is 17 residues. Germline V gene data show CDR1 as MGHRA and CDR2 as YSYEKL. The CDR3 sequence: CASSQGLAGVVGNEQFF. The CDR3 coding sequence is TGCGCCAGCAGCCAAGGACTAGCGGGAGTAGTGGGAAATGAGCAGTTCTTC.

The CDR3 DNA reads TGCGCCAGCAGCCCTACCGGCGGGAGTGGGGATACGCAGTATTTT. It specifies CASSPTGGSGDTQYF. The genes are TRBV4-1 and TRBJ2-3; 7 bases are a match to TRBD2. The V gene's germline CDR1 is MGHRA and CDR2 YSYEKL. This CDR3 contains 15 residues. The junction had 10 bases not matched to a gene; V was cut back by 4 bases and J by 6 bases.

The V gene is TRBV5-1, the J gene TRBJ1-1; possibly TRBD1 for D (5 bases). The CDR3 contains 15 residues. Trimming left V 3 bases short and J 0 bases short, with 12 bases between. Germline V gives CDR1 SGHRS, CDR2 YFSETQ. The CDR3 nucleotides read TGCGCCAGCAGCTGGGGCAGCGCGATGAACACTGAAGCTTTCTTT. Amino acids: CASSWGSAMNTEAFF.

The genes are TRBV11-3 and TRBJ2-1; 11 positions agree with TRBD1. Unmatched junction bases numbered 11, after V lost 5 bases and J lost 2 bases. The CDR3 is 18 amino acids. The germline V gene has CDR1 SGHNT and CDR2 YENEEA. The CDR3 reads CASSRGQGAGSPYNEQFF. The CDR3 DNA sequence: TGTGCCAGCAGCCGAGGACAGGGGGCTGGTTCGCCCTACAATGAGCAGTTCTTC.

The rearrangement uses TRBV5-1 and TRBJ2-1; 7 positions match TRBD2. The CDR3 loop spans 14 amino acids. V trimming: 0 bases; J trimming: 9 bases; junction bases outside the gene matches: 6. The germline CDR1 and CDR2 sequences are SGHRS and YFSETQ. The chain's CDR3 is CASSLGDYTGEQFF. The CDR3 region has the DNA TGCGCCAGCAGCTTGGGGGACTATACGGGTGAGCAGTTCTTC.

This sequence joins TRBV9 and TRBJ2-1; D remains unclear. CDR1 and CDR2 (germline): SGDLS, YYNGEE. With 0 bases removed from V and 7 bases from J, the gap between germline ends came to 14 bases. The CDR3 totals 15 residues. CDR3 sequence reads: CASSVGGSRGNEQFF. The CDR3 nucleotides read TGTGCCAGCAGCGTAGGTGGCAGCCGCGGAAATGAGCAGTTCTTC. Filled out from reference TRBV9 and TRBJ2-1, the complete variable domain reads DSGVTQTPKHLITATGQRVTLRCSPRSGDLSVYWYQQSLDQGLQFLIQYYNGEERAKGNILERFSAQQFPDLHSELNLSSLELGDSALYFCASSVGGSRGNEQFFGPGTRLTVL.

As DNA, the CDR3 is TGTGCCACAATGCCAGGGCCCAGCTCTGGAAACACCATATATTTT. Translation gives CATMPGPSSGNTIYF. The chain employs TRBV6-5 and TRBJ1-3, with D possibly TRBD1 on 5 matching bases. This CDR3 region has 15 residues. Germline V CDR1 and CDR2: MNHEY, SVGAGI. Trimming removed 10 bases from V and 0 bases from J, with 16 bases in between.